Sequencing of this T cell receptor (beta chain) was carried out in a study of shared clonotypes between healthy human individuals. The CDR3 has 11 residues. Germline V gene data show CDR1 as SGHTA and CDR2 as FQGNSA. Trimming shortened V by 6 bases and J by 2 bases, and 2 bases separated the two germline ends. The method was immunoSEQ multiplex PCR; TCRdb's version includes in-frame clones alone and lacks a portion of them. In the table there are roughly 1.4 million clones, just under 99% of which are singletons. This receptor was obtained from a man aged 25-45 years in good health. Sequencing was carried out using naive CD4+ T cells sorted from blood. Subset reported: CD45RA+ positively selected. The V call is TRBV7-2, the J call TRBJ2-1; D uncertain. As DNA, the CDR3 is TGTGCCAGCAGGCCCTACAATGAGCAGTTCTTC. Protein sequence: CASRPYNEQFF.